This TCR beta chain is drawn from a study of T-cell memory formation after mild COVID-19. TCRdb re-analysed the 5' RACE reads in MiXCR, keeping a single row per CDR3 protein. This table holds around 180,000 distinct CDR3 sequences, more than 15% found once. This clonotype was counted at least ten times. Germline values: CDR1 DFQATT, CDR2 SNEGSKA (reference sequence). This CDR3 is 14 amino acids long. J gave up 6 bases and V 3 bases, and 10 bases lay outside the gene matches. The origin of this receptor is an adult woman who had mild COVID-19 (a few samples of this study predate the infection). Cell type and time point are not known. Sequenced input: PBMCs or a T cell subset sorted from them (not recorded which). The rearrangement links TRBV20-1 to TRBJ2-7, with 8 bases aligning to TRBD2. The CDR3 DNA reads as TGCAGTGCTAGGATTGGCGGGAGGTGGACCGAGCAGTACTTC. Amino acid sequence: CSARIGGRWTEQYF.